What follows describes a single T cell receptor beta chain. The antigen is not known. These data come from a study of cytomegalovirus exposure and HLA in healthy donors. Broader study findings: Rare sequences made up most TCRs, while some public TCRs were found in many donors. The listing of 150 to 200 TCR beta chains classed them as cytomegalovirus-associated. In vitro testing confirmed a few CMV-associated chains as specific for CMV antigens.

The donors were part of the validation cohort, which consisted of about 130 subjects and was separate from the first cohort of under 850 subjects. This CDR3 is built from 20 residues. Germline assignment: CDR1 SGHTA and CDR2 FQGTGA. V lost 2 bases and J lost 2, with 25 bases in between. The assay was immunoSEQ multiplex PCR, and TCRdb's table has in-frame clones only and misses some. The sample lists around 140,000 clones, roughly nine tenths seen once, with approximately 1.2% in the top ten. The material sequenced was PBMCs. This clonotype was sampled from a woman aged 18-29 years in good health and CMV-seronegative. The chain couples TRBV7-3 to TRBJ2-1, with a weak D call TRBD1 (5 bases). CDR3 in DNA: TGTGCCAGCAGCTTATCCCCAGGGAACCCGAAGGTTAGGGCCTACAATGAGCAGTTCTTC. Translation gives CASSLSPGNPKVRAYNEQFF.